This TCR beta chain was recorded in a study of CD8 T cells in ankylosing spondylitis. Study conclusions and caveats: Some motif variants had been reported before (in reactive arthritis synovial fluid and blood).

Preparation of TCR beta libraries was done by quantitative 5'-RACE with molecular barcodes. TCRdb passed the 5' RACE reads through MiXCR, listing each CDR3 protein once. This table has 150,000 to 200,000 distinct CDR3 sequences, roughly 30% appearing once. This clonotype was detected many times. Antigen unknown. V gave up 5 bases and J gave up 1 base, with 14 bases separating them. CDR3 length: 15 amino acids. The clonotype originates from a male donor with ankylosing spondylitis. The gene calls are TRBV12-3 or TRBV12-4 and TRBJ2-5; maybe TRBD2 (6 bases). Material for sequencing was synovial fluid, either unsorted or a sorted T cell fraction (not recorded which). The CDR3 spells CASSPKGTPQETQYF. In DNA, the CDR3 is TGTGCCAGCAGTCCCAAAGGGACTCCCCAAGAGACCCAGTACTTC.